The T cell receptor (beta chain) described here comes from a study of CD8 T cells in ankylosing spondylitis. TCRdb reanalysed the 5' RACE reads using MiXCR and keeps one entry per CDR3 protein. The repertoire holds about 35,000 distinct CDR3 sequences, with approximately 3% as singletons. This clonotype was recorded many times. This clonotype originated in a male donor with ankylosing spondylitis or in good health (not recorded which). The sequencing sample was made of blood, either unsorted or a sorted T cell fraction (not recorded which).

The CDR3 DNA follows: TGTGCCAGCAGCCGAGGGGTTTTCGAGACCCAGTACTTC. Protein product: CASSRGVFETQYF. The rearrangement links TRBV9 to TRBJ2-5, with D perhaps TRBD1 or TRBD2 (5 bases each). Germline-derived CDR1 and CDR2 are SGDLS and YYNGEE. This CDR3 spans 13 amino acids. Trimming stripped 4 bases from V and 5 bases from J, with 12 bases between.